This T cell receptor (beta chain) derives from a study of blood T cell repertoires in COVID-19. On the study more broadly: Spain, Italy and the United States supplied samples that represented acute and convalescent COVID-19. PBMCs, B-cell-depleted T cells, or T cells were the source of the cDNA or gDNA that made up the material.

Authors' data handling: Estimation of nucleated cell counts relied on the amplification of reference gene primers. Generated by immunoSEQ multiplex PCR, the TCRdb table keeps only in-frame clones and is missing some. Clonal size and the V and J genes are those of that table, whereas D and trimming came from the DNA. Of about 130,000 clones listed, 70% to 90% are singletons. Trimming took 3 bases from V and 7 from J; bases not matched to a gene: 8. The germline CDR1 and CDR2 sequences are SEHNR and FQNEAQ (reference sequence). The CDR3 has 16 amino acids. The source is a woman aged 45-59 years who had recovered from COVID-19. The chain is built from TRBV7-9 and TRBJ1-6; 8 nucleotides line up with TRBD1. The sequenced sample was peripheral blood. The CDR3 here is CASSFWQGAFNSPLHF. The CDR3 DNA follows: TGTGCCAGCAGCTTCTGGCAGGGGGCTTTCAATTCACCCCTCCACTTT.